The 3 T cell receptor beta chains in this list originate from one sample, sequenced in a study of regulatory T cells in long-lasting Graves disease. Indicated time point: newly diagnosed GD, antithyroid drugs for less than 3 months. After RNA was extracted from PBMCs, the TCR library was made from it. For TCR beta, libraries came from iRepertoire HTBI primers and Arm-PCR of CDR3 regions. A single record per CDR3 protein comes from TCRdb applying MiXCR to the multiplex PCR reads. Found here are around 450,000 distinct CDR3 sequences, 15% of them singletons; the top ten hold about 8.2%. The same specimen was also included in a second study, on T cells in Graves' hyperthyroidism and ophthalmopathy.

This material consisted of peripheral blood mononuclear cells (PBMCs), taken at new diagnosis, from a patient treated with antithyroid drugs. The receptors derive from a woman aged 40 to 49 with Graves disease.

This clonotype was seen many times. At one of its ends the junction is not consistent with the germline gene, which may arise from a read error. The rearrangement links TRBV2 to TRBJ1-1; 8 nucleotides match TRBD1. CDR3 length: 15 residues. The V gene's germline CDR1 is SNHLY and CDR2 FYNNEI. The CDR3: CASREDRGWNTEAFF. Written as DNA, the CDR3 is TGTGCCAGCAGGGAAGACAGGGGATGGAACACTGAAGCTTTCTTT.

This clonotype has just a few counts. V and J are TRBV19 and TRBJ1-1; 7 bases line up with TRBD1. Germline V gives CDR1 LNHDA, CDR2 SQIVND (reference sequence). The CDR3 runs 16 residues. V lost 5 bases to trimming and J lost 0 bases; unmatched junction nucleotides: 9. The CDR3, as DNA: TGTGCCAGTAGTTTTCCCCCGGGACAGATGAACACTGAAGCTTTCTTT. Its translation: CASSFPPGQMNTEAFF.

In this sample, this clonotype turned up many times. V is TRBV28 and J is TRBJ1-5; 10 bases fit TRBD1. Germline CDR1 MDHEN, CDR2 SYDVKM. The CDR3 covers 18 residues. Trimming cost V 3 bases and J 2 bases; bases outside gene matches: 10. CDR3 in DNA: TGTGCCAGCAGTTTCCGGGACAGGGGATCGTGGGGCAATCAGCCCCAGCATTTT. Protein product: CASSFRDRGSWGNQPQHF.